Listed below are T cell receptor beta chains from one sample, sequenced in a study of CD4 T cells in relation to SARS-CoV-2 and coronaviruses. The antigens of these receptors remain unknown. The data were produced by immunoSEQ multiplex PCR, yet TCRdb's version contains in-frame clones alone and is incomplete. The sample carries about 26,000 clones, about three quarters recorded once. Source material: CD4+ T cells from PBMCs, cultured in vitro. Every receptor here comes from a human donor in good health. Each CDR3 is given with its conserved first and last residue. Fields, in order: V gene, J gene, CDR3 protein.

V gene: TRBV4-3
J gene: TRBJ2-1
CDR3 protein: CASSQDLTGSIFF

V gene: TRBV6-5
J gene: TRBJ1-3
CDR3 protein: CASSYQDASGNTIYF

V gene: TRBV3-1/TRBV3-2
J gene: TRBJ2-5
CDR3 protein: CASSPGTSGETQYF

V gene: TRBV10-2
J gene: TRBJ2-5
CDR3 protein: CASSFLGRGAQETQYF

V gene: TRBV6-5
J gene: TRBJ1-2
CDR3 protein: CASSYNQRRANYGYTF

V gene: TRBV5-6
J gene: TRBJ2-7
CDR3 protein: CASSFVGPYEQYF

V gene: TRBV29-1
J gene: TRBJ1-2
CDR3 protein: CSVILNYGYTF

V gene: TRBV29-1
J gene: TRBJ1-2
CDR3 protein: CSVEEPGYTF

V gene: TRBV2
J gene: TRBJ1-4
CDR3 protein: CASSSTGTGVEKLFF

V gene: TRBV7-2
J gene: TRBJ2-7
CDR3 protein: CASSAGQGREQYF

V gene: TRBV10-3
J gene: TRBJ2-1
CDR3 protein: CAISESEGGTGSNEQFF

V gene: TRBV2
J gene: TRBJ1-2
CDR3 protein: CASRLGQGPVAGYTF

V gene: TRBV29-1
J gene: TRBJ2-5
CDR3 protein: CSVGGFVSGGPETQYF

V gene: TRBV24-1
J gene: TRBJ2-3
CDR3 protein: CATSDPTTRPDNTDTQYF